The T cell receptor (beta chain) described here comes from a study of identical twins (dated by TCRdb to 2016 to 2018). Turning to the overall study: TCR alpha and beta repertoires from monozygotic twins, unrelated adults of various ages and cord blood were deep-sequenced to test whether fetal clonotypes persist. Replicate twin experiments were performed at different times using different library preparation protocols to rule out contamination. Beyond this particular receptor, the publication reports: In monozygotic twins, recombination models systematically underestimated out-of-frame TCR alpha sharing, but the models matched the sharing seen between unrelated individuals. Out-of-frame TCR alpha sequences shared between twins showed an excess of low generation-probability sequences compared with coincidental sharing between unrelated individuals. Abundant cord blood beta clonotypes had fewer insertions, young adult naive repertoires showed a similar but weaker trend, and memory repertoires showed no such trend. Conclusions relied on cross-sectional statistical analysis, since the same donors could not be followed over many years. Invariant T cells such as MAIT and iNKT could partly confound zero-insertion analyses, though diverse VJ usage argued against this for most clonotypes. In beta out-of-frame sequences, excess twin sharing was weaker, because having fewer shared sequences lowered the signal-to-noise ratio.

CDR1 and CDR2 were assigned from the germline V gene as ENHRY and SYGVKD. V sheds 4 bases and J sheds 1 base, leaving 2 bases between their ends. The CDR3 runs 12 amino acids, cysteine and phenylalanine included. The retained sequence is limited to the CDR3, 36 bases, with the frame set at the first base. This clonotype has only a few counts. Its cognate antigen has yet to be identified. There are no base qualities to consult, and no much larger clone falls within one base. Every donor in the study was a healthy Caucasian. Three pairs of female monozygotic twins, all aged 18 to 29 years, made up the twin cohort. Peripheral blood mononuclear cells were used as the source from which RNA for TCR libraries was isolated. Library preparation employed 5' RACE. TCRdb lists the instrument as Illumina HiSeq 2000. A universal primer binding site was added through template switching, and the final cDNA carried a unique molecular identifier so that TCR cDNA molecules could be counted accurately. Specific primers in the conserved constant-segment region were used to synthesize first-strand cDNA for the TCR alpha and beta chains. To control for contamination, each cDNA library was double barcoded with a SMART-Mk sample barcode plus Illumina barcodes. TruSeq adapter sequences along with Illumina sample barcodes were introduced in two successive PCR steps. TCR alpha and beta cDNA libraries were sequenced on the Illumina HiSeq platform with custom primers. Regarding the original processing steps: Raw reads were processed with MiGEC to extract unique molecular identifiers, and MiXCR was used to determine CDR3 positions. Recombination models were inferred per individual with the repgenHMM and IGoR tools using an EM algorithm. Shared clonotype analysis was performed with the tcR package in R, normalizing sharing by the product of cloneset sizes. To study raw recombination free of thymic and clonal selection effects, out-of-frame nonproductive sequences were analyzed. TCRdb trimmed public reads at Q25 via fastp, called clones via MiXCR and kept in-frame beta chains. Each CDR3 protein gets just one entry, which takes the most common genes and DNA from the rows behind it. The V and J calls shown here were made by TCRdb, not taken from the authors' results. In this sample the table shows about 570,000 distinct CDR3 sequences, approximately 10% of which occur a single time. The ten largest clones add up to around 3% of the sample.

These data also formed part of another study, on yellow fever vaccine responses in identical twins. As that second paper reports: The authors reported that the T cell response to vaccination in identical twins appeared partly convergent and partly personalized. In the study, vaccine-responding T cell clones were precisely tracked in identical twins.

This chain joins TRBV10-3 to TRBJ1-5; the D gene cannot be resolved reliably. Sequenced input: PBMCs. This sequence originates from a woman in her late teens or twenties in good health. This receptor carries the CDR3 CAISGSNQPQHF. The DNA sequence is given as TGTGCCATCAGTGGAAGCAATCAGCCCCAGCATTTT.